These T cell receptor beta chains were read from a single sample in a study of Tregs in tolerant kidney transplant recipients. Sequencing used immunoSEQ multiplex PCR; TCRdb keeps in-frame clones, though not all of them. This table has some 90,000 clones, around 90% appearing once. The sequencing input was CD8+ T cells from blood. The origin of the receptors is a human donor in good health. Each CDR3 is given with its conserved first and last residue. A D gene is named only where the DNA matches it firmly. The size field is filled for only some rows; it gives once, few, many or a size class.

v_call	clone_size	d_call	j_call	cdr3_aa	cdr3_nt
TRBV9	.	.	TRBJ2-3	CASSVDRYTDTQYF	TGTGCCAGCAGCGTCGACAGGTACACAGATACGCAGTATTTT
TRBV10-3	.	TRBD2	TRBJ2-5	CAISDASGIGETQYF	TGTGCCATCAGTGACGCTAGCGGGATAGGAGAGACCCAGTACTTC
TRBV27	once	.	TRBJ2-2	CASSFRPNTGELFF	TGTGCCAGCAGTTTCCGGCCGAACACCGGGGAGCTGTTTTTT
TRBV10-1	.	.	TRBJ1-5	CASSATVNSNQPQHF	TGCGCCAGCAGTGCGACAGTGAATAGCAATCAGCCCCAGCATTTT
TRBV6-5	.	.	TRBJ1-3	CASSVGNTIYF	TGTGCCAGCAGTGTTGGAAACACCATATATTTT
TRBV11-2	.	TRBD1	TRBJ1-2	CASSLRTGRSYGYTF	TGTGCCAGCAGCTTACGGACAGGCCGGTCCTATGGCTACACCTTC
TRBV10-2	.	TRBD2	TRBJ2-1	CASTPLAGGPYEQFF	TGCGCCAGCACGCCATTAGCGGGAGGTCCGTATGAGCAGTTCTTC
TRBV13	once	TRBD2	TRBJ2-1	CASSQDTGLHNEQFF	TGTGCCAGCAGCCAAGACACGGGACTACACAATGAGCAGTTCTTC
TRBV19	.	TRBD1	TRBJ2-7	CASSIVGTGGIEQYF	TGTGCCAGTAGTATAGTCGGGACAGGGGGCATCGAGCAGTACTTC
TRBV4-2	.	.	TRBJ2-1	CASSQGRGANEQFF	TGTGCCAGCAGCCAAGGGAGGGGGGCCAATGAGCAGTTCTTC
TRBV28	.	TRBD1	TRBJ1-5	CASSPPGQGRQPQHF	TGTGCCAGCAGTCCGCCGGGACAGGGACGTCAGCCCCAGCATTTT